Below, 11 T cell receptor beta chains from the same sample are listed, as sequenced in a study of blood T cell repertoires in COVID-19. Sequenced by immunoSEQ multiplex PCR; TCRdb stores in-frame clones only, minus some. The table records roughly 190,000 clones, 84% of them present only once. The sequencing sample was made of peripheral blood. The receptors were sampled from a human donor in a cohort sampled during active COVID-19.

This chain connects TRBV6-6 to TRBJ2-2; D is ambiguous. The CDR3 has 14 residues. V was shortened by 2 bases and J by 5 bases, with 9 bases between the two germline ends. CDR1 MNHNY and CDR2 SVGAGI come from the germline V gene (reference sequence). CDR3 protein: CASSYIQKTGELFF. CDR3 nucleotide sequence: TGTGCCAGCAGTTACATACAGAAAACCGGGGAGCTGTTTTTT.

The rearrangement joins TRBV29-1 to TRBJ1-1; D remains unclear. The V and J ends lost 7 bases and 11 bases respectively, with 17 bases between them. Germline V gene lookup returns CDR1 SQVTM and CDR2 ANQGSEA. CDR3 length: 11 amino acids. The CDR3 nucleotides are TGCAGCGCGGCGGCATCGGGAGGGGCTTTCTTT. Encoded protein: CSAAASGGAFF. Combining the CDR3 with reference TRBV29-1 and TRBJ1-1 gives the whole variable domain SAVISQKPSRDICQRGTSLTIQCQVDSQVTMMFWYRQQPGQSLTLIATANQGSEATYESGFVIDKFPISRPNLTFSTLTVSNMSPEDSSIYLCSAAASGGAFFGQGTRLTVV.

The chain uses TRBV10-3 and TRBJ2-6; 7 nucleotides line up with TRBD1. CDR1 is ENHRY and CDR2 is SYGVKD in the germline V gene. V gave up 6 bases and J gave up 2 bases; unmatched junction bases: 7. The CDR3 covers 16 residues. CDR3 sequence (DNA): TGTGCCATCAGCGACAGGGTGGTAGCTGGGGCCAACGTCCTGACTTTC. This codes for CAISDRVVAGANVLTF.

The V gene is TRBV28, the J gene TRBJ2-4; D may be TRBD1 (6 bases). This CDR3 contains 17 residues. V dropped 3 bases and J dropped 0 bases, with 15 bases sitting between them. Looked up from germline, CDR1 is MDHEN and CDR2 is SYDVKM. The CDR3 DNA sequence: TGTGCCAGCAGTTTGGTCACAGGGTCCATAGCCAAAAACATTCAGTACTTC. Amino acid sequence: CASSLVTGSIAKNIQYF.

The chain joins TRBV5-5 to TRBJ2-2; D is undetermined. The CDR3 is 16 residues long. Germline V CDR1 and CDR2: SGHKS, YYEKEE (reference sequence). V gave up 4 bases and J gave up 4 bases, with 17 bases separating them. The CDR3 loop is CASSAIMGDLTGELFF. DNA of the CDR3: TGTGCCAGCAGCGCAATTATGGGCGACCTCACCGGGGAGCTGTTTTTT.

CDR3: CASSPGVGSSSYEQYF. CDR3 coding DNA: TGTGCCAGCAGCCCGGGTGTGGGGAGCAGCTCCTACGAGCAGTACTTC. J is TRBJ2-7 and V is TRBV7-9; the D gene is possibly TRBD2 (5 bases). CDR3 length: 16 residues. Germline CDR1 is SEHNR and CDR2 is FQNEAQ (reference sequence). V lost 5 bases and J lost 0, with 17 bases in between.

V usage is TRBV19 and J usage is TRBJ2-7; 11 nucleotides agree with TRBD2. This CDR3 has 14 amino acids. Germline CDR1 is LNHDA and CDR2 is SQIVND (reference sequence). The trim removed 3 bases at V and 3 bases at J, leaving 1 base unmatched. CDR3 nucleotide sequence: TGTGCCAGTAGTATGGGACTAGCGGACTACGAGCAGTACTTC. Its translation is CASSMGLADYEQYF.

The CDR3 DNA follows: TGTGCCAGCAGCGCGAGAGCAGAGACCCAGTACTTC. The encoded protein is CASSARAETQYF. The genes are TRBV9 and TRBJ2-5; no definite D call. Germline V CDR1 and CDR2: SGDLS, YYNGEE. Between the trimmed V and J ends, which lost 3 bases and 4 bases, there was a span of 7 bases. The CDR3 is 12 amino acids.

This chain connects TRBV5-1 to TRBJ2-7; D is possibly TRBD1 (6 bases). Germline assignment: CDR1 SGHRS and CDR2 YFSETQ. This CDR3 spans 15 amino acids. Trimming cost V 0 bases and J 0 bases, with 10 bases left between them. Written as DNA, the CDR3 is TGCGCCAGCAGCTTGGGGGGGCAGAACTCCTACGAGCAGTACTTC. As protein: CASSLGGQNSYEQYF.

The CDR3 bases are TGTGCCAGTAGTATTCTAGCAGGTACTTACAATGAGCAGTTCTTC. Protein: CASSILAGTYNEQFF. The rearrangement uses TRBV19 and TRBJ2-1; a weak D match, TRBD2 (5 bases). Germline V gene data show CDR1 as LNHDA and CDR2 as SQIVND (reference sequence). The germline V and J ends were trimmed by 3 bases and 4 bases, with 13 bases remaining between them. The CDR3 runs to 15 residues.

The genes are TRBV30 and TRBJ1-3; the D gene is possibly TRBD1 (6 bases). The CDR3 contains 15 residues. Germline V gene lookup returns CDR1 GTSNPN and CDR2 SVGIG (reference sequence). Trimming took 0 bases from V and 3 from J, leaving 12 bases between them. The CDR3 DNA is TGTGCCTGGAGTGTGGAAGGGGGATATGGAAACACCATATATTTT. Residues: CAWSVEGGYGNTIYF. Full variable domain (outside the CDR3, taken from reference TRBV30 and TRBJ1-3): SQTIHQWPATLVQPVGSPLSLECTVEGTSNPNLYWYRQAAGRGLQLLFYSVGIGQISSEVPQNLSASRPQDRQFILSSKKLLLSDSGFYLCAWSVEGGYGNTIYFGEGSWLTVV.